This T cell receptor beta chain was captured in a study of blood T cell repertoires in COVID-19. Study as a whole: PBMCs, B-cell-depleted T cells, or T cells were the source of the cDNA or gDNA that made up the material.

Sequencing was performed with immunoSEQ multiplex PCR; in TCRdb, only in-frame clones are kept and a portion is missing. The top ten clones hold around 6% of a sample with about 180,000 clones, over 70% of them seen once. Germline V CDR1 and CDR2: SGDLS, YYNGEE. The V and J ends lost 0 bases and 4 bases, in that order; junction bases with no gene match: 1. The CDR3 sequence is 15 residues long. This receptor was obtained from a woman between 40 and 50 years old with acute COVID-19. What was sequenced was PBMCs or T cells enriched from blood (not recorded which). This rearrangement joins TRBV9 to TRBJ2-7; 13 positions agree with TRBD2. The CDR3 nucleotides are TGTGCCAGCAGCGTAGAGGGACTAGCGGGGTACGAGCAGTACTTC. It codes for CASSVEGLAGYEQYF.